This TCR beta chain is from a study of CD8 T cells in Susac syndrome. The V gene end was trimmed by 8 bases and the J gene end by 6 bases; junction bases not matched to a gene: 0. The CDR3 extends over 11 amino acids. Germline loops: CDR1 SGHNT, CDR2 YYREEE (reference sequence). When the RNA was reverse transcribed, random hexamers were used with an input of roughly 0.5 to 1 ug. The method of amplification for TCR beta CDR3 was immunoSEQ multiplex PCR, covering 54 Vbeta and 13 Jbeta. In TCRdb, the immunoSEQ multiplex PCR reads were re-called with MiXCR into one record per CDR3 protein. This table has some 76,000 distinct CDR3 sequences, 90% to 95% appearing once. This clonotype appeared a few times. CD8+ and CD4+ T cells circulating in blood were sequenced for TCR beta.

This TCR derives from a human donor with multiple sclerosis. This sequence joins TRBV5-4 and TRBJ2-1, with 9 bases matching TRBD2. Sequencing was performed on CD8+ T cells from PBMCs. CDR3 nucleotide sequence: TGTGCCAGTAGCGGGGGCAATGAGCAGTTCTTC. Translated: CASSGGNEQFF.